This T cell receptor beta chain was sequenced in a study of cytomegalovirus exposure and HLA in healthy donors. Points from the study as a whole: Within an earlier analysis, most TCR beta V segments proved productive either about 90% or about 30% of the time. The analysis excluded some indistinguishable V segments, including TRBV6-2 and TRBV6-3.

This clone was seen once. Its antigen is not known. PCR was performed using 60 Vbeta and 13 Jbeta primers. TCRdb keeps only in-frame clones here, not all; method: immunoSEQ multiplex PCR. The sample has 85,000 to 100,000 clones, around 59% seen once; the top ten hold roughly 2.5%. Germline CDR1 reads MNHNS; CDR2 reads SASEGT. The V end lost 5 bases, the J end lost 2 bases, and 9 bases lay between the germline ends. The CDR3 is 13 amino acids. This chain joins TRBV6-1 and TRBJ1-1; no firm D call. The material sequenced was PBMCs. The source is a human donor in good health. The CDR3 nucleotides read TGTGCCAGCAGTCCGCTCCTAAACACTGAAGCTTTCTTT. Translated, it gives CASSPLLNTEAFF.